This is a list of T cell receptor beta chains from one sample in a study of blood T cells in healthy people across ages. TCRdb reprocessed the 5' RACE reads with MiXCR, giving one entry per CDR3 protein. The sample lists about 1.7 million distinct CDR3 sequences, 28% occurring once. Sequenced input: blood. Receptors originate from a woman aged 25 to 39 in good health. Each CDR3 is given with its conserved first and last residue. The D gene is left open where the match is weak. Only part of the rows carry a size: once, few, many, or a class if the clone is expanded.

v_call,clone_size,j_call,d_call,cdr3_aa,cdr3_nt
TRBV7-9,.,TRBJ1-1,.,CASSLGSWGRERRTEAFF,TGTGCCAGCAGCTTAGGGAGTTGGGGCCGGGAGAGAAGGACTGAAGCTTTCTTT
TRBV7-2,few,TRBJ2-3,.,CASSFLRGTTDTQYF,TGTGCCAGCAGCTTCCTACGGGGAACCACAGATACGCAGTATTTT
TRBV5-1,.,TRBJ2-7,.,CASSLQGSYSSYEQYF,TGCGCCAGCAGCTTGCAGGGGTCGTACTCCTCCTACGAGCAGTACTTC
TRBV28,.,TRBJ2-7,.,CASSFRGPRSYEQYF,TGTGCCAGCAGTTTCCGGGGTCCACGCTCCTACGAGCAGTACTTC
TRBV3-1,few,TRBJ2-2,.,CASSQNGGSGELFF,TGTGCCAGCAGCCAGAATGGGGGATCCGGGGAGCTGTTTTTT
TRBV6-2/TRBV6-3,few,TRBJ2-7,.,CASSSLADSYEQYF,TGTGCCAGCAGTTCCTTAGCGGACTCATACGAGCAGTACTTC
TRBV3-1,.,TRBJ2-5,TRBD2,CASSPTGGIQETQYF,TGTGCCAGCAGCCCGACGGGAGGAATCCAAGAGACCCAGTACTTC
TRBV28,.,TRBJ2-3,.,CASNPGPRHTQYF,TGTGCCAGCAATCCGGGACCTAGGCATACGCAGTATTTT
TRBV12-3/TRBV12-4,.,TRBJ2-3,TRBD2,CASWTSGSTDAQYF,TGTGCCAGCTGGACTAGCGGAAGCACAGATGCGCAGTATTTT
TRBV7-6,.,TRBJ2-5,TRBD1,CASRAGGIETQYF,TGTGCCAGCAGGGCAGGGGGTATAGAGACCCAGTACTTC
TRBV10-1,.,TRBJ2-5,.,CASSERIGWVEQYF,TGCGCCAGCAGTGAAAGGATCGGTTGGGTTGAGCAGTACTTC
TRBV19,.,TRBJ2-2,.,CASSQGWVAGELFF,TGTGCCAGTAGTCAGGGGTGGGTCGCCGGGGAGCTGTTTTTT
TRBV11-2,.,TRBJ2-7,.,CASSFSPGGSYEQYF,TGTGCCAGCAGCTTTTCCCCAGGGGGGTCCTACGAGCAGTACTTC
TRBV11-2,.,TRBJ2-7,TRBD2,CASSFTKLAGIYEQYF,TGTGCCAGCAGCTTTACGAAACTAGCGGGGATCTACGAGCAGTACTTC
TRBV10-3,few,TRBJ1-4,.,CATNQGENEKLFF,TGTGCCACCAACCAAGGGGAAAATGAAAAACTGTTTTTT
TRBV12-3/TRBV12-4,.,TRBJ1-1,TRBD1,CASTAGQGSGRAEAFF,TGTGCCAGCACCGCTGGACAGGGGTCGGGGAGGGCTGAAGCTTTCTTT
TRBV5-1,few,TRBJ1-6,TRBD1,CASSSPAAGQGSSPLHF,TGCGCCAGCAGCTCGCCCGCAGCGGGACAGGGGTCTTCACCCCTCCACTTT
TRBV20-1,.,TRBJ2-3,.,CSARGPGNTQYF,TGCAGTGCCCGGGGCCCGGGCAATACGCAGTATTTT
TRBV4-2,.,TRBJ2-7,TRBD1,CASSQVGQGFDEQYF,TGTGCCAGCAGCCAAGTGGGACAGGGCTTTGACGAGCAGTACTTC
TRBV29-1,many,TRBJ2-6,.,CSFKSPSGANVLTF,TGCAGCTTCAAATCGCCATCTGGGGCCAACGTCCTGACTTTC
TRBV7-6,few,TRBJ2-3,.,CASSTELTSTDTQYF,TGTGCCAGCAGCACGGAGCTCACTAGCACAGATACGCAGTATTTT
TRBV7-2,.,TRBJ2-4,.,CASSLAPSIQYF,TGTGCCAGCAGCTTAGCGCCCTCCATTCAGTACTTC